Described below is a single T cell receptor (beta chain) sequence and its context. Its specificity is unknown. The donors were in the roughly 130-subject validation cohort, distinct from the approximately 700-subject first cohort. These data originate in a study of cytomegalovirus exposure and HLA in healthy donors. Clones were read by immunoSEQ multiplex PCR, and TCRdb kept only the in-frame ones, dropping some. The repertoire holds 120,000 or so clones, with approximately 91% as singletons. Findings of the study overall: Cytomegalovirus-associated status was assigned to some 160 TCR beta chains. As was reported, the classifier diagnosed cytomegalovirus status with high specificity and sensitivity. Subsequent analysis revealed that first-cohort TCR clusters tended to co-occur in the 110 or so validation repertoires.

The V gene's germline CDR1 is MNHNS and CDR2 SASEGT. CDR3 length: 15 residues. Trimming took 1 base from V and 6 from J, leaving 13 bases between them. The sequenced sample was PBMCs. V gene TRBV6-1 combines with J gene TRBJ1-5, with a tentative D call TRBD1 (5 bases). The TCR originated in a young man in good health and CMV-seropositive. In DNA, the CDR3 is TGTGCCAGCAGTGAAGGAGCCCTCGGGGGTCAGCCCCAGCATTTT. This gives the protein CASSEGALGGQPQHF.